These 9 T cell receptor beta chains share one sample of origin, sequenced in a study of blood T cell repertoires in COVID-19. Only in-frame clones appear in the TCRdb table, and some are missing; sequencing was by immunoSEQ multiplex PCR. The sample has approximately 60,000 clones, approximately 79% seen once. What was sequenced was peripheral blood. The receptors derive from a woman at least 80 years old with active or convalescent COVID-19.

This sequence joins TRBV6-1 and TRBJ1-2; D is ambiguous. The V end was cut by 3 bases, the J end by 6 bases, with 8 bases between. Per germline, CDR1 MNHNS and CDR2 SASEGT. This CDR3 region has 12 residues. The CDR3 DNA is TGTGCCAGCAGTGAGGCCCCCGATGGCTACACCTTC. Protein product: CASSEAPDGYTF.

The CDR3 spells CASSPPRGETQYF. CDR3 in DNA: TGTGCCAGCTCACCCCCTAGGGGGGAGACCCAGTACTTC. The V and J genes are TRBV18 and TRBJ2-5; D is possibly TRBD1 (6 bases). V lost 3 bases and J lost 5, with 10 bases in between. The CDR3 length is 13 residues. The germline V gene has CDR1 KGHSH and CDR2 LQKENI. Full variable domain (missing parts from reference TRBV18 and TRBJ2-5): NAGVMQNPRHLVRRRGQEARLRCSPMKGHSHVYWYRQLPEEGLKFMVYLQKENIIDESGMPKERFSAEFPKEGPSILRIQQVVRGDSAAYFCASSPPRGETQYFGPGTRLLVL.

This rearrangement joins TRBV5-1 to TRBJ1-1; D gene ambiguous. Trimming shortened V by 0 bases and J by 3 bases, and 9 bases separated the two germline ends. The germline CDR1 and CDR2 sequences are SGHRS and YFSETQ. The CDR3 contains 14 residues. This CDR3 is CASSLGPGDTEAFF. CDR3 nucleotides: TGCGCCAGCAGCTTGGGTCCGGGAGACACTGAAGCTTTCTTT.

This clone showed up many times. The CDR3 nucleotides are TGTGCCAGCAGCTTAGTTGCGGGGGGGCACACAGATACGCAGTATTTT. Its protein is CASSLVAGGHTDTQYF. The V and J genes are TRBV7-8 and TRBJ2-3; TRBD2 aligns across 9 bases. The CDR3 runs 16 residues. V shed 1 base, J shed 2 bases, and the junction held 4 bases outside the gene matches. Germline values: CDR1 SGHVS, CDR2 FQNEAQ.

This clone was counted only a few times. This chain uses TRBV20-1 with TRBJ1-5; a weak D match, TRBD1 (5 bases). This CDR3 is 10 amino acids long. Germline CDR1 reads DFQATT; CDR2 reads SNEGSKA (reference sequence). Trimming removed 5 bases at V and 11 bases at J, with 10 bases between. CDR3 coding DNA: TGCAGTGCTGGGGGAGGGGCCCAGCATTTT. Its translation is CSAGGGAQHF.

In this sample, this clone turned up many times. This chain connects TRBV11-3 to TRBJ2-2, with D possibly TRBD1 on 6 matching bases. V lost 3 bases and J lost 0, with 11 bases in between. The CDR3 length is 16 residues. In germline, CDR1 is SGHNT, CDR2 YENEEA. The chain's CDR3 is CASSLWTVTNTGELFF. Written as DNA, the CDR3 is TGTGCCAGCAGCTTGTGGACAGTTACGAACACCGGGGAGCTGTTTTTT.

CDR3 sequence (DNA): TGTGCCAGCAGTGGAACAGGGGTCCATGAGCAGTTCTTC. Translation gives CASSGTGVHEQFF. This chain joins TRBV6-9 and TRBJ2-1, with 7 bases lining up with TRBD1. In germline, CDR1 is MNHGY, CDR2 SVAAGI. V shed 5 bases and J 8 bases; nucleotides not matched to a gene: 6. This CDR3 has 13 amino acids.

This clone has a single count. The chain joins TRBV3-1 (or the pseudogene TRBV3-2) to TRBJ1-1; possibly TRBD1 for D (6 bases). The CDR3 length is 13 residues. Germline V gene sequence: CDR1 LGHDT, CDR2 YNNKEL (reference sequence). Trimming pared 4 bases from V and 5 bases from J, leaving 11 bases between. CDR3 nucleotides: TGTGCCAGCAGCCTTTCGACAGGAACTGAAGCTTTCTTT. It encodes CASSLSTGTEAFF.

The chain recombines TRBV18 with TRBJ2-7, with 9 bases identical to TRBD1. This CDR3 has 16 residues. With 6 bases clipped from V and 4 bases from J, the junction kept 13 bases outside the gene matches. Germline-derived CDR1 and CDR2 are KGHSH and LQKENI. DNA of the CDR3: TGTGCCAGCTCGTACAATTCCGGGACAGGGATGTACGAGCAGTACTTC. Translating gives CASSYNSGTGMYEQYF.